Sequencing of this T cell receptor beta chain was carried out in a study of T-cell reconstitution after alpha-beta-depleted transplantation in children. Points from the study as a whole: After transplant, at about two months, alpha-beta T cells were reportedly derived from several hundred expanded graft clones. It was surviving recipient T cells and thymic progenitors that gave some patients high TCRbeta diversity at day 60. T-cell counts and diversity were attributed mostly to newly produced T cells one year after transplant.

In this sample, this clonotype turned up a few times. The target antigen is unknown. The authors prepared the TCRbeta library with unique molecular identifiers. One entry per CDR3 protein results from TCRdb running MiXCR on the PCR reads. The sample consists of roughly 45,000 distinct CDR3 sequences, around 9% of them appearing once. The CDR3 is made up of 13 amino acids. The V gene's germline CDR1 is MGHRA and CDR2 YSYEKL. The V end was cut by 0 bases, the J end by 2 bases, with 4 bases between. The specimen was PBMCs, mostly from graft donor cells, collected 60 days after TCRalphabeta/CD19-depleted stem cell transplant. This chain links TRBV4-1 with TRBJ1-2; no firm D call. This TCR was sampled from a male patient aged 2-15 years who had a stem cell transplant for chronic granulomatous disease, so the T cells may come from the graft donor. The CDR3 sequence: CASSQDSNYGYTF. In nucleotides, the CDR3 is TGCGCCAGCAGCCAAGATTCCAACTATGGCTACACCTTC.